The 6 T cell receptor beta chains in this list originate from one sample, sequenced in a study of tumor-infiltrating lymphocytes in oesophageal squamous cell carcinoma (TCRdb year 2016). The library was obtained by PCR. TCRdb records Illumina HiSeq 2000 as the sequencer. The public sequencing data were trimmed at Q25 with fastp and processed into clonotypes with MiXCR by TCRdb, which kept only in-frame beta chains. Here each entry gathers all rows of one CDR3 protein and keeps the most common genes and DNA. The sample has about 21,000 distinct CDR3 sequences on record, around two fifths of them singletons. The top ten constitute approximately 38% of the sample. Sequenced input: esophageal tumor tissue. The receptors here all came from a male donor with esophageal squamous cell carcinoma.

This clonotype was found many times. This may be a read error: a much more frequent sequence differs by one nucleotide. The V gene is TRBV6-6, the J gene TRBJ2-1; tentatively, D is TRBD1 (6 bases). The J call may be wrong; the DNA end is better matched by TRBJ2-7. In germline, CDR1 is MNHNY, CDR2 SVGAGI (reference sequence). The CDR3 sequence is 17 residues long. In DNA, the CDR3 is TGTGCCAGCAGTTACTCGATGGCGCCACAGGGTTACAATGAGCAGTACTTC. It specifies CASSYSMAPQGYNEQYF.

The J gene is TRBJ2-5, the V gene TRBV7-2; TRBD2 aligns across 7 bases. The DNA end is a closer match to TRBJ2-1, so the J assignment may be wrong. The CDR3 length is 15 residues. CDR1 and CDR2 (germline): SGHTA, FQGNSA. Here the CDR3 DNA reads TGTGCCAGCAGCTTCGGGCTAGCGGAATACAATGAGCAGTTCTTC. Translating gives CASSFGLAEYNEQFF.

This clonotype was detected many times. The rearrangement uses TRBV6-1 and TRBJ1-2; D is unclear. Between the trimmed V and J ends, which lost 6 bases and 2 bases, there was a span of 19 bases. The length of the CDR3 is 16 residues. Per the germline V gene, CDR1 is MNHNS and CDR2 is SASEGT. CDR3 loop: CASSSAFRGRNYGYTF. The DNA for the CDR3 is TGTGCCAGCAGCTCCGCCTTTAGAGGGCGAAACTATGGCTACACCTTC.

By share of the sample, this clonotype is medium-sized. The chain uses TRBV7-2 and TRBJ2-4, with D unclear. Germline CDR1 reads SGHTA; CDR2 reads FQGNSA. The CDR3 is made up of 13 amino acids. Trimming took 3 bases from V and 7 from J, leaving 10 bases between them. CDR3 nucleotides: TGTGCCAGCAGCTTGTTCCCGGAGAACATTCAGTACTTC. It codes for CASSLFPENIQYF.

As regards this clonotype: The CDR3 does not end in the conserved phenylalanine or tryptophan, so this is likely a read error. Because the CDR3's place on the DNA is in doubt, the DNA is left out and the CDR3 is given as listed by TCRdb. The V and J genes are TRBV5-6 and TRBJ2-7; TRBD1 is the table's D call, not checked against the DNA. Including both end residues, the CDR3 is 15 amino acids long. CDR1 SGHDT and CDR2 YYEEEE come from the germline V gene. The CDR3 here is CASKGQGYYGYTFGS.

CDR3 region: CASSVIRGNTGELFF. CDR3 sequence (DNA): TGTGCCAGCAGTGTTATCAGGGGTAACACCGGGGAGCTGTTTTTT. The J gene is TRBJ2-2, the V gene TRBV2, with a possible D match to TRBD1 (6 bases). The CDR3 has 15 amino acids. The V gene lost 4 bases and the J gene lost 2 bases, with 11 bases spanning the gap. Germline V CDR1 and CDR2: SNHLY, FYNNEI.